The 32 T cell receptor beta chains below were found in one sample sequenced in a study of T cell repertoires in cytomegalovirus infection. These TCRs are of unknown antigen specificity. TCRdb reprocessed the reads with MiXCR, giving one entry per CDR3 protein. This sample yields fewer than 900,000 distinct CDR3 sequences, of which 29% are seen a single time; around 13% belongs to the top ten. Sample: cultured CD8+ T cells from PBMCs, taken from culture after CMV antigen stimulation. These receptors all stem from a human donor in good health (CMV status not recorded). Some clones in this sample may be carry-over from other donors' samples.

This clonotype has more than one count but fewer than ten. The chain couples TRBV10-3 to TRBJ1-4; a weak D match, TRBD1 (5 bases). This CDR3 contains 16 residues. Germline V gene data show CDR1 as ENHRY and CDR2 as SYGVKD. V was cut by 4 bases and J by 8 bases, with 20 bases left in between. CDR3 amino acids: CAISVTRDRNHEKLFF. CDR3 coding DNA: TGTGCCATCAGTGTGACCCGGGACCGCAATCACGAAAAACTGTTTTTT.

In its sample, this clonotype was seen many times. The gene calls are TRBV4-2 and TRBJ1-1, with TRBD1 identical over 8 bases. In germline, CDR1 is LGHNA, CDR2 YNFKEQ. V lost 1 base to trimming and J lost 1 base; unmatched junction nucleotides: 8. This CDR3 comprises 17 residues. In DNA form, the CDR3 reads TGTGCCAGCAGCCAAGGACGTAGGACAGGGCCGAACACTGAAGCTTTCTTT. Translation: CASSQGRRTGPNTEAFF.

The V call is TRBV9, the J call TRBJ2-1; weak D call: TRBD1 (5 bases). Germline V gene sequence: CDR1 SGDLS, CDR2 YYNGEE. V was trimmed by 4 bases and J by 10 bases, leaving 15 bases between them. CDR3 length equals 13 residues. The CDR3 region is CASSPYPRQEQFF. CDR3 sequence (DNA): TGTGCCAGCAGCCCCTACCCTCGACAGGAGCAGTTCTTC.

Many counts were recorded for this clonotype. The chain has TRBV7-9 and TRBJ2-3, with 12 bases fitting TRBD2. The CDR3 loop spans 16 amino acids. Trimming cost V 5 bases and J 3 bases; bases outside gene matches: 6. The germline gives CDR1 SEHNR, CDR2 FQNEAQ (reference sequence). CDR3 sequence: CASSPTSGGKTDTQYF. CDR3 DNA sequence: TGTGCCAGCAGCCCTACTAGCGGGGGGAAAACAGATACGCAGTATTTT.

The rearrangement joins TRBV4-3 to TRBJ1-4; D call uncertain. V gave up 0 bases and J gave up 4 bases, with 21 bases separating them. Germline CDR1 and CDR2: LGHNA and YSLEER. This CDR3 is 19 amino acids long. This chain's CDR3 is CASSQETGLNVFHNEKLFF. CDR3 nucleotide sequence: TGCGCCAGCAGCCAAGAAACTGGACTGAATGTATTCCATAATGAAAAACTGTTTTTT.

This clonotype has more than one count but fewer than ten. The J gene is TRBJ2-3, the V gene TRBV6-1; possible D gene TRBD1, 5 bases. Germline loops: CDR1 MNHNS, CDR2 SASEGT. The ends were cut back, 8 bases at V and 3 bases at J, with 15 bases in the middle. The CDR3 consists of 14 residues. CDR3 DNA sequence: TGTGCCAGCCCGGACATTTCGGATACAGATACGCAGTATTTT. Its translation is CASPDISDTDTQYF.

This clonotype was found many times. The chain employs TRBV7-6 and TRBJ2-7; a possible D gene is TRBD1 (7 bases). This CDR3 spans 17 amino acids. Deletions cut 4 bases from V and 5 bases from J, with 24 bases between. From germline, CDR1 is SGHVS and CDR2 FNYEAQ. The CDR3 DNA reads as TGTGCCAGCAGCTATCGGTCGGCAGGGGGGTTGAGGAACGAGCAGTACTTC. This gives the protein CASSYRSAGGLRNEQYF.

V and J are TRBV4-3 and TRBJ2-4, with D perhaps matching TRBD1 (6 bases). Germline assignment: CDR1 LGHNA and CDR2 YSLEER. Trimming shortened V by 2 bases and J by 2 bases, and 16 bases separated the two germline ends. The CDR3 extends over 17 amino acids. This CDR3 is CASSQNVQGSSKNIQYF. CDR3 DNA sequence: TGCGCCAGCAGCCAAAACGTACAGGGATCGTCCAAAAACATTCAGTACTTC.

The chain combines TRBV5-5 with TRBJ2-7; D is undetermined. CDR1 is SGHKS and CDR2 is YYEKEE in the germline V gene (reference sequence). V dropped 3 bases and J dropped 7 bases, with 8 bases sitting between them. The CDR3 has 11 amino acids. The CDR3 DNA sequence: TGTGCCAGCAGCTCGTATGCGGAGCAGTACTTC. The encoded protein is CASSSYAEQYF. Complete variable domain (other parts from reference TRBV5-5 and TRBJ2-7): DAGVTQSPTHLIKTRGQQVTLRCSPISGHKSVSWYQQVLGQGPQFIFQYYEKEERGRGNFPDRFSARQFPNYSSELNVNALLLGDSALYLCASSSYAEQYFGPGTRLTVT.

This clonotype occurred a few times. This chain links TRBV12-3 or TRBV12-4 with TRBJ2-2; TRBD1 is a possible D gene (6 bases). The V end lost 6 bases, the J end lost 1 base, and 18 bases lay between the germline ends. The CDR3 has 17 amino acids. The chain's CDR3 is CASRGQGILQNTGELFF. As DNA, the CDR3 is TGTGCCAGCAGGGGTCAGGGGATTTTGCAGAACACCGGGGAGCTGTTTTTT.

The rearrangement joins TRBV20-1 to TRBJ1-2; perhaps TRBD1 as D (6 bases). The CDR3 is made up of 15 amino acids. Germline values: CDR1 DFQATT, CDR2 SNEGSKA (reference sequence). V was shortened by 1 base and J by 1 base, with 13 bases between the two germline ends. CDR3 bases: TGCAGTGCTAGAGCCACGGACAGATTTAACTATGGCTACACCTTC. Translated, it gives CSARATDRFNYGYTF.

This rearrangement joins TRBV7-8 to TRBJ1-1, with TRBD1 identical over 7 bases. Losses at the gene ends were 4 bases for V and 0 bases for J; bases not matched to a gene: 17. CDR1 SGHVS and CDR2 FQNEAQ come from the germline V gene. This CDR3 spans 19 amino acids. The CDR3 loop reads CASSSHRGGTVRMNTEAFF. CDR3 DNA sequence: TGTGCCAGCAGCTCCCATAGGGGAGGGACAGTCCGCATGAACACTGAAGCTTTCTTT.

The rearrangement links TRBV7-3 to TRBJ2-1; TRBD1 matches at 9 bases. V trimming: 1 base; J trimming: 7 bases; junction bases outside the gene matches: 8. The CDR3 is made up of 16 amino acids. CDR1 and CDR2 from the germline V gene are SGHTA and FQGTGA. The CDR3 is CASSLSGTGLVNEQFF. The CDR3 DNA reads as TGTGCCAGCAGCTTAAGCGGGACAGGGCTGGTAAATGAGCAGTTCTTC.

This clonotype showed up just a few times. The chain uses TRBV5-5 and TRBJ2-3; 8 nucleotides align to TRBD2. CDR1 and CDR2 from the germline V gene are SGHKS and YYEKEE (reference sequence). The junction had 6 bases not matched to a gene; V was cut back by 0 bases and J by 3 bases. This CDR3 comprises 16 residues. For the CDR3, the DNA is TGTGCCAGCAGCTTGGCCGGCGGGGGGACTACAGATACGCAGTATTTT. Translation gives CASSLAGGGTTDTQYF.

A few counts support this clonotype. This chain connects TRBV7-9 to TRBJ2-7; a weak D match, TRBD2 (7 bases). The length of the CDR3 is 18 residues. Looked up from germline, CDR1 is SEHNR and CDR2 is FQNEAQ (reference sequence). V shed 0 bases and J shed 5 bases, with 23 bases lying between them. The CDR3 DNA is TGTGCCAGCAGCTTAGCGATTGCGTTGGCGGGGGCGAGGGACGAGCAGTACTTC. This translates into CASSLAIALAGARDEQYF.

This clonotype was seen a few times. V gene TRBV7-9 combines with J gene TRBJ1-2; TRBD1 is a possible D gene (5 bases). V was trimmed by 4 bases and J by 8 bases, leaving 11 bases between them. The CDR3 totals 12 residues. Germline CDR1 is SEHNR and CDR2 is FQNEAQ (reference sequence). CDR3: CASSSRAGGYTF. The CDR3 DNA reads TGTGCCAGCAGCTCCAGGGCCGGCGGCTACACCTTC.

This clonotype has more than one count but fewer than ten. The chain recombines TRBV11-1 with TRBJ2-7; D is unclear. V dropped 2 bases and J dropped 2 bases, with 10 bases sitting between them. CDR3 length equals 14 residues. Germline CDR1 and CDR2: SGHAT and FQDESV (reference sequence). The CDR3 sequence: CASSLTPVPYEQYF. The DNA for the CDR3 is TGTGCCAGCAGCTTAACCCCGGTCCCCTACGAGCAGTACTTC.

A few counts support this clonotype. V usage is TRBV11-1 and J usage is TRBJ1-1; D is ambiguous. The CDR3 contains 15 residues. V dropped 5 bases and J dropped 2 bases, with 15 bases sitting between them. CDR1 SGHAT and CDR2 FQDESV come from the germline V gene (reference sequence). CDR3 nucleotide sequence: TGTGCCAGCAGCCCGACGGTTTACGGAAACACTGAAGCTTTCTTT. Translation gives CASSPTVYGNTEAFF.

This sequence joins TRBV12-5 and TRBJ2-7; 11 bases agree with TRBD1. The germline V gene encodes CDR1 LGHNT and CDR2 FRNRAP. The V gene end was trimmed by 3 bases and the J gene end by 7 bases; junction bases not matched to a gene: 8. The CDR3 contains 15 residues. The CDR3 coding sequence is TGTGCTAGTGGTTTTCGGGAGGACAGGGGGCAAGAGCAGTACGTC. Protein product: CASGFREDRGQEQYV.

CDR3 residues: CASSQSYRGPLYEQYV. In nucleotides, the CDR3 is TGTGCCAGCAGCCAGTCTTACCGTGGGCCCCTCTACGAGCAGTACGTC. J is TRBJ2-7 and V is TRBV14; D not resolved. Germline V gene sequence: CDR1 SGHDN, CDR2 FVKESK. The CDR3 is made up of 16 amino acids. Trimming cost V 3 bases and J 3 bases, with 18 bases left between them.

In its sample, this clonotype was seen many times. The rearrangement joins TRBV7-2 to TRBJ2-3, with D possibly being TRBD2 (5 bases). The ends were cut back, 6 bases at V and 4 bases at J, with 26 bases in the middle. Germline lookup yields CDR1 SGHTA and CDR2 FQGNSA. This CDR3 is built from 18 residues. This CDR3 reads CASSLEGRAQRDPDTQYF. CDR3 in DNA: TGTGCCAGCAGTCTAGAAGGGCGGGCCCAAAGGGATCCAGATACGCAGTATTTT.

This rearrangement joins TRBV4-1 to TRBJ2-7; no clear D. Trimming left V 0 bases short and J 5 bases short, with 8 bases between. The V gene's germline CDR1 is MGHRA and CDR2 YSYEKL. This CDR3 has 13 residues. DNA of the CDR3: TGCGCCAGCAGCCAAGATTCCCCCCACGAGCAGTACGTC. Protein product: CASSQDSPHEQYV.

The J gene is TRBJ2-2, the V gene TRBV4-1, with 9 positions matching TRBD1. CDR3 length: 17 residues. Germline V gene sequence: CDR1 MGHRA, CDR2 YSYEKL. V lost 2 bases to trimming and J lost 6 bases; unmatched junction nucleotides: 10. In DNA form, the CDR3 reads TGCGCCAGCAGCCAACTCTGGGGACAGGGACTGGCCGGGGAGCTGTTTTTT. It codes for CASSQLWGQGLAGELFF.

The rearrangement joins TRBV19 to TRBJ2-7; D possibly uses TRBD1 or TRBD2 (5 bases each). V was clipped by 3 bases and J by 0 bases, with 15 bases between them. This CDR3 is 16 amino acids long. Germline V CDR1 and CDR2: LNHDA, SQIVND (reference sequence). The CDR3 sequence: CASSMGLGDLSYEQYF. The CDR3 nucleotides read TGTGCCAGTAGTATGGGGCTAGGGGACCTCTCCTACGAGCAGTACTTC.

This clonotype turned up a few times. The rearrangement joins TRBV6-6 to TRBJ2-3; 13 nucleotides match TRBD2. Germline values: CDR1 MNHNY, CDR2 SVGAGI (reference sequence). Unmatched junction bases numbered 5, after V lost 5 bases and J lost 0 bases. This CDR3 has 17 amino acids. DNA for the CDR3: TGTGCCAGCAGTCGGGGGACTAGCGGGGCTAGCACAGATACGCAGTATTTT. Its translation: CASSRGTSGASTDTQYF.

The chain carries TRBV27 and TRBJ2-7; D is undetermined. The CDR3 is 13 amino acids. Germline CDR1 reads MNHEY; CDR2 reads SMNVEV (reference sequence). V lost 1 base and J lost 1, with 5 bases in between. CDR3 bases: TGTGCCAGCAGTTTATACAGTTCCTACGAGCAGTACTTC. Translating gives CASSLYSSYEQYF.

This clonotype was recorded a few times. V usage is TRBV7-9 and J usage is TRBJ1-2; D uncertain. The CDR3 length is 11 residues. CDR1 and CDR2 (germline): SEHNR, FQNEAQ (reference sequence). Trimming cost V 8 bases and J 8 bases, with 12 bases left between them. The CDR3 DNA follows: TGTGCCAGCTGGTCCGTCCACGGCTACACCTTC. Its protein is CASWSVHGYTF. Full variable domain (outside the CDR3, taken from reference TRBV7-9 and TRBJ1-2): DTGVSQNPRHKITKRGQNVTFRCDPISEHNRLYWYRQTLGQGPEFLTYFQNEAQLEKSRLLSDRFSAERPKGSFSTLEIQRTEQGDSAMYLCASWSVHGYTFGSGTRLTVV.

The chain links TRBV12-3 or TRBV12-4 to TRBJ2-3; the D is unclear. There are 12 residues in the CDR3. Trimming pared 7 bases from V and 1 base from J, leaving 6 bases between. CDR3 in DNA: TGTGCCAGCAAGGTTGGCACAGATACGCAGTATTTT. As protein: CASKVGTDTQYF.

About this clonotype: A much larger clone lies a single base off, so this may be a read error. The V and J genes are TRBV7-6 and TRBJ1-2; TRBD1 might be the D (5 bases). CDR3 length: 13 amino acids. The germline CDR1 and CDR2 sequences are SGHVS and FNYEAQ. Here the CDR3 DNA reads TGTGCCAACAGCCCCCAGGGAGGCTATGGCTACACCTTC. Its protein product is CANSPQGGYGYTF.

This clonotype was seen a handful of times. V and J are TRBV6-2 or TRBV6-3 and TRBJ2-7, with D perhaps TRBD2 (6 bases). Trimming pared 2 bases from V and 2 bases from J, leaving 16 bases between. CDR3 size: 16 residues. Germline lookup yields CDR1 MNHEY and CDR2 SVGEGT. CDR3 sequence (DNA): TGTGCCAGCAGTTACGACGTTCGTGGCGGGGCCTACGAGCAGTACTTC. Translating gives CASSYDVRGGAYEQYF.

This clonotype has more than one count but fewer than ten. V usage is TRBV7-9 and J usage is TRBJ2-4; 8 nucleotides match TRBD1. Germline assignment: CDR1 SEHNR and CDR2 FQNEAQ (reference sequence). Trimming removed 5 bases from V and 0 bases from J; junction bases left unmatched: 21. The CDR3 runs 21 residues. DNA for the CDR3: TGTGCCAGCAGCACCAGGACAGGGTTTGAACCTACACCTCTAGCCAAAAACATTCAGTACTTC. This gives the protein CASSTRTGFEPTPLAKNIQYF.

This clonotype was observed many times. The chain has TRBV7-8 and TRBJ2-1; maybe TRBD2 (6 bases). Per germline, CDR1 SGHVS and CDR2 FQNEAQ. CDR3 length: 16 amino acids. The germline V and J ends were trimmed by 5 bases and 0 bases, with 14 bases remaining between them. This chain's CDR3 is CASSRTGDGSYNEQFF. CDR3 coding DNA: TGTGCCAGCAGCCGGACGGGAGATGGCTCCTACAATGAGCAGTTCTTC.